One TCR beta chain is described in this entry. This CDR3 is 14 amino acids long. V gave up 5 bases and J gave up 0 bases; unmatched junction bases: 4. Germline V gene lookup returns CDR1 SNHLY and CDR2 FYNNEI. The sample comes from a study of blood T cell repertoires in COVID-19. Study information: Collection of acute and convalescent COVID-19 samples took place in the United States, Italy and Spain. Sample material is recorded as cDNA or gDNA derived from T cells, B-cell-depleted T cells, or PBMCs.

Sequenced by immunoSEQ multiplex PCR; TCRdb stores in-frame clones only, minus some. The data contain around 150,000 clones, less than 85% of them seen just once; the ten biggest clones take up under 4%. This TCR derives from a human donor with acute or convalescent COVID-19. The donor label of this sample is uncertain. The specimen was peripheral blood. The genes are TRBV2 and TRBJ2-7, with TRBD1 identical over 7 bases. The CDR3: CASSYRGPSYEQYF. CDR3 DNA sequence: TGTGCCAGCAGTTACAGGGGTCCCTCCTACGAGCAGTACTTC.